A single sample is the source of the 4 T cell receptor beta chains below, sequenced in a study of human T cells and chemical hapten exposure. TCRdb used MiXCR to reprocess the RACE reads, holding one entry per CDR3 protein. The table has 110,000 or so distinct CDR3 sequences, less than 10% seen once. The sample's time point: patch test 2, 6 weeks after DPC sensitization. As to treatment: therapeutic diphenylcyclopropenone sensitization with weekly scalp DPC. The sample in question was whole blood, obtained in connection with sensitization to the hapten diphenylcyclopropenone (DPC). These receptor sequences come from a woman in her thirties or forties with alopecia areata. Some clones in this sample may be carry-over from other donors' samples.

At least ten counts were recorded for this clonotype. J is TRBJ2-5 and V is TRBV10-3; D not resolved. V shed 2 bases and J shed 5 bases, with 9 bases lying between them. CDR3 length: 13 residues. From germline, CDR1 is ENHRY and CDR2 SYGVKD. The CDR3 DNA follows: TGTGCCATCAGTGAGCGGACGGGTGAGACCCAGTACTTC. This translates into CAISERTGETQYF.

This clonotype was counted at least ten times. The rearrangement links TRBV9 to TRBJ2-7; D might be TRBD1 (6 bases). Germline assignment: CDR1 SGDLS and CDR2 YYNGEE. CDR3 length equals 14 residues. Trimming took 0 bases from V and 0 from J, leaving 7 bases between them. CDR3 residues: CASSVADSSYEQYF. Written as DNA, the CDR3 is TGTGCCAGCAGCGTAGCGGACAGCTCCTACGAGCAGTACTTC.

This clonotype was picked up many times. The CDR3 coding sequence is TGTGCCATCAGTGAGACTAGCTCCCTTTACATTCAGTACTTC. Protein sequence: CAISETSSLYIQYF. The chain couples TRBV10-3 to TRBJ2-4, with D possibly matching TRBD2 (6 bases). Trimming shortened V by 2 bases and J by 8 bases, and 13 bases separated the two germline ends. CDR3 length: 14 residues. CDR1 and CDR2 (germline): ENHRY, SYGVKD.

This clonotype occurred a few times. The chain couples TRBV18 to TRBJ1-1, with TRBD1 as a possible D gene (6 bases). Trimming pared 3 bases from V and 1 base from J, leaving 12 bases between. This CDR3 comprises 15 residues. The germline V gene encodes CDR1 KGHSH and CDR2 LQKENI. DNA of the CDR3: TGTGCCAGCTCACCGCAGGGGTCCCCGAACACTGAAGCTTTCTTT. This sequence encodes CASSPQGSPNTEAFF.